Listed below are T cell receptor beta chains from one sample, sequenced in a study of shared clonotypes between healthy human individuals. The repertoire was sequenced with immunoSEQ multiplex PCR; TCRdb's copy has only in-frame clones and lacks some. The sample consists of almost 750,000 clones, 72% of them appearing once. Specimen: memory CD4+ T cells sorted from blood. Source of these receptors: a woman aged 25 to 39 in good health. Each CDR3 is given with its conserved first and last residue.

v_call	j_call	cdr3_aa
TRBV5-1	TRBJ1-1	CASSLQTNTEAFF
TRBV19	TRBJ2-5	CASSSVGAGVETQYF
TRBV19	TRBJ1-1	CASTAYGYTEAFF
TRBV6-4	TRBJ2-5	CASRRLDRGRGETQYF
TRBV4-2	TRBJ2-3	CASSQEGRSSTDTQYF
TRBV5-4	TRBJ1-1	CASSATGRISEAFF
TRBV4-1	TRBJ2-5	CASSFSAGGQETQYF
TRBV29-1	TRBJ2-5	CSVEVYQETQYF
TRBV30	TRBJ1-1	CAWSATSGANTEAFF
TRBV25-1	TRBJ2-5	CASSQEELRQTQYF
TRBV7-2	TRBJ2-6	CASSLISGANVLTF
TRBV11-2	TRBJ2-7	CASSHPLEGNEQYF
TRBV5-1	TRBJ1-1	CASSSQGVGTEAFF
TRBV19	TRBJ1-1	CASSAIVNTEAFF
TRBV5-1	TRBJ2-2	CASSFLGLGNTGELFF
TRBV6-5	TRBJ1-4	CASSYSGVTNEKLFF
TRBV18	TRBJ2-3	CASSPYGTRGTDTQYF
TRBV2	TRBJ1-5	CASSKGGSNQPQHF
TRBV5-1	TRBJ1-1	CASSPGGFRDRANTEAFF
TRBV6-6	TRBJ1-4	CASRQDNEKLFF
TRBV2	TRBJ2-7	CASRRDSGSFYEQYF
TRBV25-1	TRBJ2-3	CASSEGSRGDSTDTQYF
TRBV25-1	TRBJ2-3	CASSHRDTNTDTQYF
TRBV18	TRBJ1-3	CASSPSTGISGNTIYF
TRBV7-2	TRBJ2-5	CASSFAAVREETQYF
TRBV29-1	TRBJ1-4	CSVRFAGGNEKLFF
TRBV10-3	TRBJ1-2	CAISESGDRYTF
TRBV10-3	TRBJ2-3	CAISLQQGGSTSTDTQYF
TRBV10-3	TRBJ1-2	CAISESEVGSYGYTF
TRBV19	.	CASSTAGRSGYEQYF
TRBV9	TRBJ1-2	CASSVEIGQGLGGYTF
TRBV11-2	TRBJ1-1	CASSIGTGSLGNTEAFF
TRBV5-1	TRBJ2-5	CASSGRGGQETQYF
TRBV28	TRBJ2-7	CASSFGGRRRYEQYF
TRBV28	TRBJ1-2	CASSTGTVAGYTF
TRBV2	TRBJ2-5	CASSIRGLNQETQYF
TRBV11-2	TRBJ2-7	CASSLAAVTYEQYF
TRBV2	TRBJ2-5	CASSEAGYRSTQYF
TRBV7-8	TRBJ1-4	CASSLGPNEKLFF
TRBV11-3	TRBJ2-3	CASSFGRMVTDTQYF
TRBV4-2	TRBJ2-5	CASSQDREGQETQYF
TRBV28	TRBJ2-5	CASSTPRGWRGRGQETQYF
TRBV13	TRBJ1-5	CASSEDRAGPQPQHF
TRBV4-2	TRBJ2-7	CASSRAGSSYEQYF
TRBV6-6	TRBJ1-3	CASSYSRGGSGNTIYF
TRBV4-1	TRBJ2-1	CASSQHGSSYNEQFF